This T cell receptor (beta chain) derives from a study of blood T cell repertoires in COVID-19. Study in general: Material from acute and convalescent COVID-19 was sourced from the United States, Italy and Spain. PBMCs, B-cell-depleted T cells, or T cells provided the cDNA or gDNA that made up the material.

V was clipped by 3 bases and J by 4 bases, with 16 bases between them. Germline V gene sequence: CDR1 DFQATT, CDR2 SNEGSKA (reference sequence). CDR3 length: 15 residues. Authors' methods: Amplified reference gene primers provided the basis for estimating nucleated cell counts. Produced via immunoSEQ multiplex PCR; TCRdb's table is partial and in-frame only. Clonal size and the V and J genes are those of that table, whereas D and trimming came from the DNA. Here the sample spans fewer than 200,000 clones, around 86% being singletons. The rearrangement links TRBV20-1 to TRBJ2-1; possibly TRBD1 for D (5 bases). The sample comprised peripheral blood. This receptor was obtained from a man aged 35 to 55 with active or convalescent COVID-19. The chain's CDR3 is CSASIPGWPYNEQFF. The CDR3, as DNA: TGCAGTGCTAGTATCCCAGGGTGGCCGTACAATGAGCAGTTCTTC.